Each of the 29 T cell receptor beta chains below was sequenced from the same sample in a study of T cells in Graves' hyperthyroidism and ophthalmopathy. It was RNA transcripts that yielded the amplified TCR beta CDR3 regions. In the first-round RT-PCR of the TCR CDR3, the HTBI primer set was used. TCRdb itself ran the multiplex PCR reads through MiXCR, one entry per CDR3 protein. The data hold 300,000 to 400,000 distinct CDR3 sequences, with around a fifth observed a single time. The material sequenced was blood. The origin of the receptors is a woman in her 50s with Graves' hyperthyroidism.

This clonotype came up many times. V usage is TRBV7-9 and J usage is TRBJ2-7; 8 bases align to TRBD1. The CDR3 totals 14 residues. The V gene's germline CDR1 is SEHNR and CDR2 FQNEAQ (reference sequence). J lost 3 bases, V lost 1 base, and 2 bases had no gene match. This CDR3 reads CASSLVGQVYEQYF. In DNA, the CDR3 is TGTGCCAGCAGCTTAGTGGGACAGGTCTACGAGCAGTACTTC.

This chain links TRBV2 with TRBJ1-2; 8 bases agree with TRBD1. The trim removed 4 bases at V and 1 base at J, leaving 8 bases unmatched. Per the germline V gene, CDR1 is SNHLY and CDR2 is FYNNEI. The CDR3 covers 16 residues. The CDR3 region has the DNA TGTGCCAGCAGTGCGACAGGGGTGAGAGATAACTATGGCTACACCTTC. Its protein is CASSATGVRDNYGYTF.

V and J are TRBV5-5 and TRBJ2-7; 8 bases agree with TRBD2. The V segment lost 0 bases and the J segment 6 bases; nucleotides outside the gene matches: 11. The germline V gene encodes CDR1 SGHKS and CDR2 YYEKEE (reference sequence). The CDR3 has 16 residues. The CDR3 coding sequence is TGTGCCAGCAGCTTGGAGGTTAGCGGGAAACTTGGCGAGCAGTACTTC. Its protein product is CASSLEVSGKLGEQYF.

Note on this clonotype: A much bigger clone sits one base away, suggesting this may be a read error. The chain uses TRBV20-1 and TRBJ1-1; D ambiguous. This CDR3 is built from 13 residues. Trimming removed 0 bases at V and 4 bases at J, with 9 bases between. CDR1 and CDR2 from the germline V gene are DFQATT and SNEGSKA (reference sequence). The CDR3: CSARDWRTTEAFF. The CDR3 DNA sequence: TGCAGTGCTAGAGATTGGAGGACCACTGAAGCTTTCTTT.

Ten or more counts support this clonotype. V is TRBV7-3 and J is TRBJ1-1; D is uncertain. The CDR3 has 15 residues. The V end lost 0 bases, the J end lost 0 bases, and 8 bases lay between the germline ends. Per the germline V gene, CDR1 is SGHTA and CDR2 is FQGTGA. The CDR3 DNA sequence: TGTGCCAGCAGCTTAACATCGGACCTGAACACTGAAGCTTTCTTT. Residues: CASSLTSDLNTEAFF.

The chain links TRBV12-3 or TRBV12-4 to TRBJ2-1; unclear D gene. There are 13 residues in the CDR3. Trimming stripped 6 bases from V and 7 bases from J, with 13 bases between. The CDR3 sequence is CASRPLLGNEQFF. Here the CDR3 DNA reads TGTGCCAGCAGACCCCTCCTAGGGAATGAGCAGTTCTTC.

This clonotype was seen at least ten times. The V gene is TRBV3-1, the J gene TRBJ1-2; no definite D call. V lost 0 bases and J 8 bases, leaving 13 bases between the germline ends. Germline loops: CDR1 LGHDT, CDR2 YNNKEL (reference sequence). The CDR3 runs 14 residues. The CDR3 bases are TGTGCCAGCAGCCAAGATGTTCTACAGAGCGGCTACACCTTC. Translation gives CASSQDVLQSGYTF.

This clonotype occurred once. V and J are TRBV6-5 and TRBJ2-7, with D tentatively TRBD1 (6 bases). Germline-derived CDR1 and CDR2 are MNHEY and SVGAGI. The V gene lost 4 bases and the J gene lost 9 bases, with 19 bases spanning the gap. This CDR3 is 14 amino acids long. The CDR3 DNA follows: TGTGCCAGCAGTTCTGTGGACAGTCCTTCGCGGCAGTACTTC. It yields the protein CASSSVDSPSRQYF.

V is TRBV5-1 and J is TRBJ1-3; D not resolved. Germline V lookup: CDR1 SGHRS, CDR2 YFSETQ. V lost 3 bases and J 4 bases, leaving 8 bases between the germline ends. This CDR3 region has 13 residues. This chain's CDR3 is CASSSAIGNTIYF. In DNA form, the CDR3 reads TGCGCCAGCAGCTCAGCGATCGGAAACACCATATATTTT.

The CDR3 DNA is TGTGCCAGCAGCCTAAAAGCCGGTGACACTGAAGCTTTCTTT. As protein: CASSLKAGDTEAFF. V is TRBV7-6 and J is TRBJ1-1; D gene unclear. V was trimmed by 5 bases and J by 3 bases, leaving 13 bases between them. The CDR3 extends over 14 amino acids. CDR1 and CDR2 (germline): SGHVS, FNYEAQ.

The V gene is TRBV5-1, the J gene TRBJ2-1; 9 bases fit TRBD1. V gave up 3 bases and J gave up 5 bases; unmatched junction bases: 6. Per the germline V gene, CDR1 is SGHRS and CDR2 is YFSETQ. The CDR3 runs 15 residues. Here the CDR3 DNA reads TGCGCCAGCAGCTATGGGACAGGGCCCCACAATGAGCAGTTCTTC. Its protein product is CASSYGTGPHNEQFF. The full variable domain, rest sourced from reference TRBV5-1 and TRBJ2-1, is KAGVTQTPRYLIKTRGQQVTLSCSPISGHRSVSWYQQTPGQGLQFLFEYFSETQRNKGNFPGRFSGRQFSNSRSEMNVSTLELGDSALYLCASSYGTGPHNEQFFGPGTRLTVL.

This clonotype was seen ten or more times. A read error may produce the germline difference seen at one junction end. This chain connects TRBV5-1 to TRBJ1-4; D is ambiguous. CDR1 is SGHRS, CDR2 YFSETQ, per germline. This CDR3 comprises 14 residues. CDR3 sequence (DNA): TGTGCCAGCAGCTTAAGCGCAACTAATGAAAAACTGTTTTTT. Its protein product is CASSLSATNEKLFF.

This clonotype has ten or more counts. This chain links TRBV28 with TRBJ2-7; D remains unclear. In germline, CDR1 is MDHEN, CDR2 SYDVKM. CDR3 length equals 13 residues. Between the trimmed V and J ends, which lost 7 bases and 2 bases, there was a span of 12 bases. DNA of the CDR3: TGTGCCAGCAATCGGGTAGATACCTACGAGCAGTACTTC. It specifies CASNRVDTYEQYF.

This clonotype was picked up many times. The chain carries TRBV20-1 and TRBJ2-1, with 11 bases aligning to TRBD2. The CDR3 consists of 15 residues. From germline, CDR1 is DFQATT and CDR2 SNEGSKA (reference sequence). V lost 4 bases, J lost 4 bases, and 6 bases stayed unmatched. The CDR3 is CSAILLAGAYNEQFF. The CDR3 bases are TGCAGTGCTATACTACTAGCGGGAGCGTACAATGAGCAGTTCTTC.

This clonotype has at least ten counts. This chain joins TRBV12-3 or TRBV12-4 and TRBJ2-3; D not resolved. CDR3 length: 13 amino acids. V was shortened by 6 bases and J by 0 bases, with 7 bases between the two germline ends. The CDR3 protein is CASRRDSTDTQYF. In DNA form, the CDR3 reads TGTGCCAGCAGACGAGACAGCACAGATACGCAGTATTTT.

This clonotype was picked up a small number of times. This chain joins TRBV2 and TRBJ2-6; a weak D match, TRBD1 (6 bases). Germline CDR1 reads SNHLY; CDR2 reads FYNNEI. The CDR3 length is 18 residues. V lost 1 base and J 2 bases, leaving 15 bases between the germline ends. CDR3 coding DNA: TGTGCCAGCAGTGAAGACGAGGGGACATCCGCTGGGGCCAACGTCCTGACTTTC. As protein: CASSEDEGTSAGANVLTF. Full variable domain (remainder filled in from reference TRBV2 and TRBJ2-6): EPEVTQTPSHQVTQMGQEVILRCVPISNHLYFYWYRQILGQKVEFLVSFYNNEISEKSEIFDDQFSVERPDGSNFTLKIRSTKLEDSAMYFCASSEDEGTSAGANVLTFGAGSRLTVL.

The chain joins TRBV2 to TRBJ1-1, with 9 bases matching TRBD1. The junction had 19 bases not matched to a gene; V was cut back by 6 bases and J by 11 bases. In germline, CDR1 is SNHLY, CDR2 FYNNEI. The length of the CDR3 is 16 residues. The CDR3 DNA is TGTGCCAGCAGCCAAGAGTCGGGGACAGGGTTCCCGGGGGCTTTCTTT. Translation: CASSQESGTGFPGAFF.

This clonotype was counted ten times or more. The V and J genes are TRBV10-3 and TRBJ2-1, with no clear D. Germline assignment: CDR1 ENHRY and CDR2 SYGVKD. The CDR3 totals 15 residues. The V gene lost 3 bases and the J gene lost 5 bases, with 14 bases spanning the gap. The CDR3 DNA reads TGTGCCATCAGTGACTCCGTGATAGCCGACAATGAGCAGTTCTTC. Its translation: CAISDSVIADNEQFF.

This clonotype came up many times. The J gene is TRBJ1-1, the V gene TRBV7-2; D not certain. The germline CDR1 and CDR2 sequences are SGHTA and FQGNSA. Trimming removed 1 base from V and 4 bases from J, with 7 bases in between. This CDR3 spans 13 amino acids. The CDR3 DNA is TGTGCCAGCAGCTTAGGGACGGCCACTGAAGCTTTCTTT. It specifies CASSLGTATEAFF.

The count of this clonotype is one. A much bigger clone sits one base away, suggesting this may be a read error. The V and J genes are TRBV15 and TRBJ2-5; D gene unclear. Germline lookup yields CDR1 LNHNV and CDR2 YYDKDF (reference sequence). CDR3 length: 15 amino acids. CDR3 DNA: TGTGCCACCAGCAGCCTCGTCGGATTTAAAGAGGCCCAGTACTTC. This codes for CATSSLVGFKEAQYF.

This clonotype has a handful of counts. CDR3 in DNA: TGTGCCAGTAGTGAGTCTGCGGTACTCTCTGGGGCCAACGTCCTGACTTTC. Translating it yields CASSESAVLSGANVLTF. The V gene is TRBV19, the J gene TRBJ2-6; D gene uncertain. The CDR3 sequence is 17 residues long. Looked up from germline, CDR1 is LNHDA and CDR2 is SQIVND (reference sequence). V was cut by 5 bases and J by 0 bases, with 14 bases left in between.

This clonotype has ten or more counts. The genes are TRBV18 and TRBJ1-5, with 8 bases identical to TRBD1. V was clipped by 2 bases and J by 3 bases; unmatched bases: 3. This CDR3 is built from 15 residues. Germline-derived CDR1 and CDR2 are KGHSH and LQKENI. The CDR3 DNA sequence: TGTGCCAGCTCACCAATACAGGGGGACAATCAGCCCCAGCATTTT. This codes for CASSPIQGDNQPQHF.

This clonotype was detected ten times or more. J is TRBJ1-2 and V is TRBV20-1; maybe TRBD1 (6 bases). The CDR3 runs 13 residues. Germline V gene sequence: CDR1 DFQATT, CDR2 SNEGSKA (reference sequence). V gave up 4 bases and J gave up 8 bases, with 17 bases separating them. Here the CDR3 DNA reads TGCAGTGCTACCGCGGGGGCCCTGATGGGCTACACCTTC. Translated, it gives CSATAGALMGYTF.

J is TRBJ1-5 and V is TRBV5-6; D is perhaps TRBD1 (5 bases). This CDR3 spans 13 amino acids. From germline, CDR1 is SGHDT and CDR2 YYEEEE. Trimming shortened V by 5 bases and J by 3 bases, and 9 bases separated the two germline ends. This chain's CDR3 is CASSRDPNQPQHF. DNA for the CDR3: TGTGCCAGCAGTCGGGACCCCAATCAGCCCCAGCATTTT.

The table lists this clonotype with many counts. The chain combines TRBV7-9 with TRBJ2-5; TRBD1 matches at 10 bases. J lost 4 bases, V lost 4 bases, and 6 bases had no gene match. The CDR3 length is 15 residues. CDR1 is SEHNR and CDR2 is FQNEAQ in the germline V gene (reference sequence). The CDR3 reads CASSSKGQGPETQYF. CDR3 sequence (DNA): TGTGCCAGCAGCTCAAAGGGACAGGGGCCAGAGACCCAGTACTTC. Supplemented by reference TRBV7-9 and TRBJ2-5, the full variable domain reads DTGVSQNPRHKITKRGQNVTFRCDPISEHNRLYWYRQTLGQGPEFLTYFQNEAQLEKSRLLSDRFSAERPKGSFSTLEIQRTEQGDSAMYLCASSSKGQGPETQYFGPGTRLLVL.

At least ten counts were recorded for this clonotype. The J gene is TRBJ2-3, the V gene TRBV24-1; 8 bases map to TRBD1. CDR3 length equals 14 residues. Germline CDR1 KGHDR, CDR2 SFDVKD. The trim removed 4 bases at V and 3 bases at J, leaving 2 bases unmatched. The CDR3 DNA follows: TGTGCCACCAGTGACACAGGGGGTACAGATACGCAGTATTTT. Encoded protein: CATSDTGGTDTQYF.

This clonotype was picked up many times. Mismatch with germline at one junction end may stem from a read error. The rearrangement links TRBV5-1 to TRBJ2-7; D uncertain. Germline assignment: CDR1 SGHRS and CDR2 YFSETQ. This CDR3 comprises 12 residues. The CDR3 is CASSLLGYEQYF. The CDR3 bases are TGTGCCAGCAGCTTATTGGGCTACGAGCAGTACTTC.

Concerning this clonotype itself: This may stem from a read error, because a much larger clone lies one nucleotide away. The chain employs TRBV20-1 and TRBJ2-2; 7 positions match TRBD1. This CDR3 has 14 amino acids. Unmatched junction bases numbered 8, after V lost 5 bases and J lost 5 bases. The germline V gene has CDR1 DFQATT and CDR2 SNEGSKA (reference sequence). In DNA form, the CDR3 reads TGCAGTGCTCTCGGGACAGAGGTAACCGGGGAGCTGTTTTTT. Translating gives CSALGTEVTGELFF.

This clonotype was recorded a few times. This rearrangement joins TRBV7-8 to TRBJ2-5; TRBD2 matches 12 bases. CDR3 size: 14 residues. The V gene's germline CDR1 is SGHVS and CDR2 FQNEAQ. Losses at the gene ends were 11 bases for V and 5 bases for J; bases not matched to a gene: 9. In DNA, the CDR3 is TGTGCCTCGTTGGCTAGCGGGAGGGTGGAGACCCAGTACTTC. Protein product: CASLASGRVETQYF. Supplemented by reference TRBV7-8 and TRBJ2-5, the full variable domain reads GAGVSQSPRYKVAKRGQDVALRCDPISGHVSLFWYQQALGQGPEFLTYFQNEAQLDKSGLPSDRFFAERPEGSVSTLKIQRTQQEDSAVYLCASLASGRVETQYFGPGTRLLVL.